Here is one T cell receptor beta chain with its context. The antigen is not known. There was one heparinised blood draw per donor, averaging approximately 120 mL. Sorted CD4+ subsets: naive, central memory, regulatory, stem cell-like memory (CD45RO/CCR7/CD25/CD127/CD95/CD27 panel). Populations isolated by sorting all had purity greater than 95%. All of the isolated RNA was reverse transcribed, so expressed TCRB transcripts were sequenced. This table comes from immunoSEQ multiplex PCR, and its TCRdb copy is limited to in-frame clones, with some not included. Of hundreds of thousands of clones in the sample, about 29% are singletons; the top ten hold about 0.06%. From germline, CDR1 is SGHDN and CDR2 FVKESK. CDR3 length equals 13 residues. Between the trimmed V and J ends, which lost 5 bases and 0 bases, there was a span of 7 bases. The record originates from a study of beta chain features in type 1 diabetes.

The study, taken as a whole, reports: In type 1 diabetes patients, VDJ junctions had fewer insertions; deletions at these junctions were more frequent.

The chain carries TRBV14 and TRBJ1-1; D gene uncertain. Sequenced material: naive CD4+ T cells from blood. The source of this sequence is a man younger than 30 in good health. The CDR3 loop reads CASSENMNTEAFF. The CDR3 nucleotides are TGTGCCAGCAGCGAAAATATGAACACTGAAGCTTTCTTT. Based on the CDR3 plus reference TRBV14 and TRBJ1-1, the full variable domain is EAGVTQFPSHSVIEKGQTVTLRCDPISGHDNLYWYRRVMGKEIKFLLHFVKESKQDESGMPNNRFLAERTGGTYSTLKVQPAELEDSGVYFCASSENMNTEAFFGQGTRLTVV.